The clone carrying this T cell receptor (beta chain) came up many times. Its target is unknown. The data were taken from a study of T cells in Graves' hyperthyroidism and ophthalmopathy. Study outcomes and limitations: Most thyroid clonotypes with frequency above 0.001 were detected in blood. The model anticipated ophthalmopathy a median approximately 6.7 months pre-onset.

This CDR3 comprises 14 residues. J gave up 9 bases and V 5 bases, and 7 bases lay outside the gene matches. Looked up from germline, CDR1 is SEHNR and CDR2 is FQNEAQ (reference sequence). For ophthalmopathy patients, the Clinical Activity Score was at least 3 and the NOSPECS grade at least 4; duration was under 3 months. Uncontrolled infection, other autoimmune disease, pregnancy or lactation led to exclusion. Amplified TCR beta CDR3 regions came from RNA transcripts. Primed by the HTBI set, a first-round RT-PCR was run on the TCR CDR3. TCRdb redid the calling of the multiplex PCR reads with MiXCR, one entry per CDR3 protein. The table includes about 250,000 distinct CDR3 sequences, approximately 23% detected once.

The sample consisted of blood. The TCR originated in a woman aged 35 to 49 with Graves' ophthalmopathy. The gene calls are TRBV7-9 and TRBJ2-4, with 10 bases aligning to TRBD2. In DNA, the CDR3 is TGTGCCAGCAGCCTTGGGGCTAGCGGGAGCATTCAGTACTTC. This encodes CASSLGASGSIQYF.